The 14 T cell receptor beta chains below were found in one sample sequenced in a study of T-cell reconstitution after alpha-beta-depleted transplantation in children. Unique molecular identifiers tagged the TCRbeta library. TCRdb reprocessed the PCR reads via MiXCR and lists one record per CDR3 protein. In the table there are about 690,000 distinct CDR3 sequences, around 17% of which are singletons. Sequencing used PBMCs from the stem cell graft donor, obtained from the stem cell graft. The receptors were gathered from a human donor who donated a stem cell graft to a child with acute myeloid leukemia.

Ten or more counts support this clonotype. The CDR3 is CSVVRAMNTEAFF. The CDR3 nucleotides read TGCAGCGTTGTTAGGGCCATGAACACTGAAGCTTTCTTT. This sequence joins TRBV29-1 and TRBJ1-1; D is unresolved. The CDR3 is 13 residues long. V was clipped by 4 bases and J by 0 bases, with 9 bases between them. Germline loops: CDR1 SQVTM, CDR2 ANQGSEA.

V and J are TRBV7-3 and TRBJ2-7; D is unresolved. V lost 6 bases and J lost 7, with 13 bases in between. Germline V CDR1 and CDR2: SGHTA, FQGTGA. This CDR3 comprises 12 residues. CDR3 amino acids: CASSLQSGEQYF. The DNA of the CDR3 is TGTGCCAGCAGTCTCCAATCAGGAGAGCAGTACTTC.

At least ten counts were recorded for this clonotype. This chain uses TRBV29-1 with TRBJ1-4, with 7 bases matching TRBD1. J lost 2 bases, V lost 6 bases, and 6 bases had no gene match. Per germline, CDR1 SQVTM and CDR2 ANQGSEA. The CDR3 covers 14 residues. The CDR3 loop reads CSVGGTETNEKLFF. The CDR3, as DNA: TGCAGCGTCGGCGGGACAGAGACTAATGAAAAACTGTTTTTT.

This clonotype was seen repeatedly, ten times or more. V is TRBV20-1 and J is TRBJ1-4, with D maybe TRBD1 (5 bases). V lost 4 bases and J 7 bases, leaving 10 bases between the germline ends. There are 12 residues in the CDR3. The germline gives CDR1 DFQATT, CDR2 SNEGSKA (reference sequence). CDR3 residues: CSANDQGEKLFF. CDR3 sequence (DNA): TGCAGTGCTAACGATCAGGGTGAAAAACTGTTTTTT.

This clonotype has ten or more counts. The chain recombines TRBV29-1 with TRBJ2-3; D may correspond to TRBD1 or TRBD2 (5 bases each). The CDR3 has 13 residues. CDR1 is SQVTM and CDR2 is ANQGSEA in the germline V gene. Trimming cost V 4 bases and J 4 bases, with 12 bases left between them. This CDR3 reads CSVGRDEADTQYF. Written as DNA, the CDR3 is TGCAGCGTTGGCCGGGACGAAGCAGATACGCAGTATTTT.

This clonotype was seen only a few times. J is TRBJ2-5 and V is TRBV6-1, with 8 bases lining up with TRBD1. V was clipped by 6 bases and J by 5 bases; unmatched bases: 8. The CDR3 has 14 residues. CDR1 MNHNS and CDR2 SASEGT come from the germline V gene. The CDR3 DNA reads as TGTGCCAGCAGACCCAGGACAGGGAGGGAGACCCAGTACTTC. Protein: CASRPRTGRETQYF.

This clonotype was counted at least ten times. The CDR3 protein is CSVKTGTDSPLHF. The CDR3 DNA is TGCAGCGTAAAGACAGGGACCGATTCACCCCTCCACTTT. The chain carries TRBV29-1 and TRBJ1-6; 7 bases are a match to TRBD1. The V gene's germline CDR1 is SQVTM and CDR2 ANQGSEA. V shed 6 bases and J 8 bases; nucleotides not matched to a gene: 7. The CDR3 loop spans 13 amino acids.

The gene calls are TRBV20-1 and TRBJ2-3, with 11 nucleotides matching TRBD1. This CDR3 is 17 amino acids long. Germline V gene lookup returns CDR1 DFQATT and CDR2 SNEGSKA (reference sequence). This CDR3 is CGGTGGFVSPSTDTQYF. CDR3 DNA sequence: TGCGGCGGGACAGGGGGATTCGTGAGCCCTAGCACAGATACGCAGTATTTT.

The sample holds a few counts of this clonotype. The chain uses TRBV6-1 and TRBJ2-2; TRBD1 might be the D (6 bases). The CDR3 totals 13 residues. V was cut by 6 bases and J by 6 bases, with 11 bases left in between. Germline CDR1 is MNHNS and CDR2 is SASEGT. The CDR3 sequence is CASSKGGPGELFF. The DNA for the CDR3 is TGTGCCAGCAGCAAAGGGGGACCCGGGGAGCTGTTTTTT.

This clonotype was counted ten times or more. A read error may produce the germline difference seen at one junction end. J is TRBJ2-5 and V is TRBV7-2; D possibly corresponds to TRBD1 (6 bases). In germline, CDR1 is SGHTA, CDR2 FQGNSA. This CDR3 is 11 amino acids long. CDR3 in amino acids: CASSLATGIYF. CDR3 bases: TGTGCCAGCAGCCTAGCCACAGGGATATACTTC.

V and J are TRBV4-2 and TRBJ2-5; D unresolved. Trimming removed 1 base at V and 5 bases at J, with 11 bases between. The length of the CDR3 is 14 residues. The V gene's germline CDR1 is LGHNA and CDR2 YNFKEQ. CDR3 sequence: CASSQVRVGETQYF. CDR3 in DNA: TGTGCCAGCAGCCAAGTGAGAGTTGGGGAGACCCAGTACTTC.

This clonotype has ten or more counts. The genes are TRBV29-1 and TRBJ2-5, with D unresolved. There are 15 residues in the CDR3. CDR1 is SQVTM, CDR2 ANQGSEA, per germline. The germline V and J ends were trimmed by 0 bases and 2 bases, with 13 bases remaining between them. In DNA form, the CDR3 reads TGCAGCGTTGAAGATCAAGAACAGCCTCAAGAGACCCAGTACTTC. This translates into CSVEDQEQPQETQYF.

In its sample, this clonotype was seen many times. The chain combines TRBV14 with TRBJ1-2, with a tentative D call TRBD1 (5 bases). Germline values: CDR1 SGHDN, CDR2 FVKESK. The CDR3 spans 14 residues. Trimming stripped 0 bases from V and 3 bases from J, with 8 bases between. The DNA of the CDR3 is TGTGCCAGCAGCCAAGATCGGGGGTACTATGGCTACACCTTC. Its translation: CASSQDRGYYGYTF. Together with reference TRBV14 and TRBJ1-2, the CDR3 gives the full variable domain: EAGVTQFPSHSVIEKGQTVTLRCDPISGHDNLYWYRRVMGKEIKFLLHFVKESKQDESGMPNNRFLAERTGGTYSTLKVQPAELEDSGVYFCASSQDRGYYGYTFGSGTRLTVV.

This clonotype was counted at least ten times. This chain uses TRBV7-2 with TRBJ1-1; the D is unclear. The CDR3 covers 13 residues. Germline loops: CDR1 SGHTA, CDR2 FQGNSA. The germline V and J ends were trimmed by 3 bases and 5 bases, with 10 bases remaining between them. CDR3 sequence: CASSLSLDTEAFF. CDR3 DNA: TGTGCCAGCAGCTTGTCATTGGATACTGAAGCTTTCTTT. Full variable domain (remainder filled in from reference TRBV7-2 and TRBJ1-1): GAGVSQSPSNKVTEKGKDVELRCDPISGHTALYWYRQSLGQGLEFLIYFQGNSAPDKSGLPSDRFSAERTGGSVSTLTIQRTQQEDSAVYLCASSLSLDTEAFFGQGTRLTVV.